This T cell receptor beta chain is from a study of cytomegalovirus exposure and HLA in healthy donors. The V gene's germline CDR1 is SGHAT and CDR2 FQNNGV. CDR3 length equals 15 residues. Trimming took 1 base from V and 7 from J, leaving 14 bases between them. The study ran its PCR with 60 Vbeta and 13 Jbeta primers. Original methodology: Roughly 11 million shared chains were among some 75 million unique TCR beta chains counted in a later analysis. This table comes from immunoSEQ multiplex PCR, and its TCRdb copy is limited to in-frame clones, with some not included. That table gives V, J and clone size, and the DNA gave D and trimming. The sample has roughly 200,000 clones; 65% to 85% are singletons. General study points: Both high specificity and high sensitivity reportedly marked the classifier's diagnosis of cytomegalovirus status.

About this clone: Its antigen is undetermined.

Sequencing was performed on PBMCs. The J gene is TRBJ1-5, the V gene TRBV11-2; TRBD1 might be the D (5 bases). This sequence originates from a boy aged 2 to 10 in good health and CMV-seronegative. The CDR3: CASSLADGAGQPQHF. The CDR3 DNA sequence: TGTGCCAGCAGCTTAGCGGATGGGGCAGGGCAGCCCCAGCATTTT.